The 9 T cell receptor beta chains below all came from one sample that was sequenced in a study of blood T cell repertoires in COVID-19. Libraries were prepared by immunoSEQ multiplex PCR; TCRdb keeps only in-frame clonotypes and omits some of them. The table has about 250,000 clones, 70% to 90% seen once. Sequencing input: PBMCs or T cells enriched from blood (not recorded which). The origin of the receptors is a woman aged 45-65 years with acute COVID-19.

CDR3 sequence (DNA): TGTGCCAGCAGCCAAGGGGGCTTTTTCGCACGGTTCTCCTATAATTCACCCCTCCACTTT. Protein: CASSQGGFFARFSYNSPLHF. The J gene is TRBJ1-6, the V gene TRBV3-1 (or the pseudogene TRBV3-2); perhaps TRBD1 as D (5 bases). The CDR3 loop spans 20 amino acids. CDR1 and CDR2 from the germline V gene are LGHDT and YNNKEL (reference sequence). V was cut by 1 base and J by 0 bases, with 19 bases left in between.

CDR3 in amino acids: CSAEVQRNYGYTF. For the CDR3, the DNA is TGCAGCGCCGAGGTGCAGAGAAACTATGGCTACACCTTC. V usage is TRBV29-1 and J usage is TRBJ1-2, with D unresolved. V was trimmed by 7 bases and J by 2 bases, leaving 14 bases between them. This CDR3 is built from 13 residues. Germline values: CDR1 SQVTM, CDR2 ANQGSEA. The full variable domain, its missing parts supplied by reference TRBV29-1 and TRBJ1-2, is SAVISQKPSRDICQRGTSLTIQCQVDSQVTMMFWYRQQPGQSLTLIATANQGSEATYESGFVIDKFPISRPNLTFSTLTVSNMSPEDSSIYLCSAEVQRNYGYTFGSGTRLTVV.

V gene TRBV3-1 (or the pseudogene TRBV3-2) combines with J gene TRBJ2-5; 11 bases match TRBD2. This CDR3 region has 17 residues. The J segment lost 3 bases and the V segment lost 0 bases, leaving 6 bases of the junction unmatched. CDR1 is LGHDT, CDR2 YNNKEL, per germline (reference sequence). The CDR3 nucleotides read TGTGCCAGCAGCCAAGATCGGCGACTAGCGGGGAAAGAGACCCAGTACTTC. This translates into CASSQDRRLAGKETQYF.

The rearrangement uses TRBV19 and TRBJ1-4; 11 bases map to TRBD1. The germline V gene encodes CDR1 LNHDA and CDR2 SQIVND (reference sequence). This CDR3 has 16 residues. J gave up 8 bases and V 7 bases, and 12 bases lay outside the gene matches. The DNA of the CDR3 is TGTGCCAGTACCACCACGAGGGGACAGGGGGGGGAAAAACTGTTTTTT. It yields the protein CASTTTRGQGGEKLFF.

This chain connects TRBV5-6 to TRBJ1-2; maybe TRBD1 (5 bases). The CDR3 is made up of 13 amino acids. V dropped 4 bases and J dropped 8 bases, with 15 bases sitting between them. CDR1 is SGHDT, CDR2 YYEEEE, per germline. The CDR3 here is CASSRDLLRGYTF. The CDR3 nucleotides read TGTGCCAGCAGCCGGGACTTGTTAAGGGGCTACACCTTC.

The V gene is TRBV19, the J gene TRBJ1-5; 8 bases are a match to TRBD1. Trimming cost V 6 bases and J 3 bases; bases outside gene matches: 4. Germline V gives CDR1 LNHDA, CDR2 SQIVND (reference sequence). The CDR3 runs 14 residues. The CDR3 loop reads CASRVTGDNQPQHF. The CDR3 DNA reads TGTGCCAGTAGGGTGACAGGGGACAATCAGCCCCAGCATTTT.

This clone appeared once. The chain recombines TRBV3-1 (or the pseudogene TRBV3-2) with TRBJ1-2; D is possibly TRBD1 (5 bases). The V end was cut by 5 bases, the J end by 4 bases, with 20 bases between. In germline, CDR1 is LGHDT, CDR2 YNNKEL (reference sequence). CDR3 length equals 16 residues. For the CDR3, the DNA is TGTGCCAGCAGCACACGAGCGGGCCAGGGACGCTATGGCTACACCTTC. Protein product: CASSTRAGQGRYGYTF.

This clone came up once. The chain combines TRBV7-2 with TRBJ1-1; D is unclear. The CDR3 length is 15 residues. V lost 5 bases and J 3 bases, leaving 16 bases between the germline ends. Germline V lookup: CDR1 SGHTA, CDR2 FQGNSA. CDR3: CASSNGRWEYTEAFF. The DNA of the CDR3 is TGTGCCAGCAGCAACGGACGTTGGGAGTACACTGAAGCTTTCTTT.

The V gene is TRBV7-9, the J gene TRBJ1-2; D possibly corresponds to TRBD1 (5 bases). V lost 1 base to trimming and J lost 5 bases, with 11 bases between them. The CDR3 contains 14 residues. Germline V gives CDR1 SEHNR, CDR2 FQNEAQ (reference sequence). The CDR3 nucleotides are TGTGCCAGCAGCTTAGATGGGGCCACATATGGCTACACCTTC. It is translated as CASSLDGATYGYTF.